This T cell receptor (beta chain) was recorded in a study of T-cell reconstitution after alpha-beta-depleted transplantation in children. Study outcomes and limitations: There were reportedly several hundred expanded graft clones from which alpha-beta T cells came about two months after transplant.

This CDR3 comprises 14 residues. V lost 3 bases and J lost 0, with 8 bases in between. The sample holds many counts of this clonotype. Its antigen is not identified. The library targeted TCRbeta and was prepared with unique molecular identifiers. TCRdb recomputed calls from the PCR reads with MiXCR, one row per CDR3 protein. The repertoire has some 300,000 distinct CDR3 sequences, around 10% of them found once; the top ten carry around 7.5%. The input for sequencing was PBMCs, taken before TCRalphabeta/CD19-depleted stem cell transplant. This clonotype originated in a boy under three years old with acute myeloid leukemia, due to receive a stem cell transplant. V is TRBV12-3 or TRBV12-4 and J is TRBJ2-5; no firm D call. The CDR3 protein is CASSFKADQETQYF. The CDR3 DNA reads TGTGCCAGCAGTTTTAAGGCGGACCAAGAGACCCAGTACTTC.